A single sample is the source of the 23 T cell receptor beta chains below, sequenced in a study of control samples from healthy donors and cancer patients. Sequencing was performed with immunoSEQ multiplex PCR; in TCRdb, only in-frame clones are kept and a portion is missing. The sample includes 150,000 to 200,000 clones, approximately 90% seen only once; the top ten take 12%. Sequenced: blood. The receptors derive from a man in his thirties or forties in good health.

V gene TRBV28 combines with J gene TRBJ2-1; TRBD2 matches 9 bases. The CDR3 is 15 amino acids. V trimming: 7 bases; J trimming: 2 bases; junction bases outside the gene matches: 6. Germline assignment: CDR1 MDHEN and CDR2 SYDVKM. The CDR3 DNA reads TGTGCCAGCACCCATAGCGGGAGAACCTACAATGAGCAGTTCTTC. Protein sequence: CASTHSGRTYNEQFF. Together with reference TRBV28 and TRBJ2-1, the CDR3 gives the full variable domain: DVKVTQSSRYLVKRTGEKVFLECVQDMDHENMFWYRQDPGLGLRLIYFSYDVKMKEKGDIPEGYSVSREKKERFSLILESASTNQTSMYLCASTHSGRTYNEQFFGPGTRLTVL.

In its sample, this clone was seen a few times. The V and J genes are TRBV2 and TRBJ2-3; 13 bases are shared with TRBD2. The V gene's germline CDR1 is SNHLY and CDR2 FYNNEI. V lost 7 bases to trimming and J lost 6 bases; unmatched junction nucleotides: 7. This CDR3 is 15 amino acids long. In DNA form, the CDR3 reads TGTGCCAGCATTTGGGGACTAGCGGGAATGGATACGCAGTATTTT. Translating gives CASIWGLAGMDTQYF.

The sample holds one count of this clone. The V gene is TRBV5-1, the J gene TRBJ1-2; D is undetermined. The CDR3 has 12 amino acids. V was clipped by 4 bases and J by 8 bases, with 12 bases between them. Germline V gene data show CDR1 as SGHRS and CDR2 as YFSETQ. The CDR3 protein is CASSVQKGGYTF. In nucleotides, the CDR3 is TGCGCCAGCAGCGTCCAAAAGGGCGGCTACACCTTC.

The J gene is TRBJ1-4, the V gene TRBV9; 8 bases align to TRBD1. The trim removed 0 bases at V and 7 bases at J, leaving 5 bases unmatched. Germline CDR1 reads SGDLS; CDR2 reads YYNGEE. There are 15 residues in the CDR3. The CDR3 region is CASSVARGRGEKLFF. The CDR3 nucleotides are TGTGCCAGCAGCGTAGCCAGGGGGCGCGGTGAAAAACTGTTTTTT.

CDR3 nucleotide sequence: TGTGCCAGCAGAAGACAGGGGACCCTAAGAGCTAACTATGGCTACACCTTC. Amino acid sequence: CASRRQGTLRANYGYTF. V is TRBV27 and J is TRBJ1-2; 8 bases agree with TRBD1. This CDR3 contains 17 residues. From germline, CDR1 is MNHEY and CDR2 SMNVEV (reference sequence). V lost 6 bases, J lost 0 bases, and 12 bases stayed unmatched.

This chain links TRBV13 with TRBJ1-2; tentative D call: TRBD1 (6 bases). The V end was cut by 3 bases, the J end by 8 bases, with 19 bases between. There are 15 residues in the CDR3. Germline assignment: CDR1 PRHDT and CDR2 FYEKMQ (reference sequence). Here the CDR3 reads CASSLGRTAEGGYTF. The CDR3 DNA follows: TGTGCCAGCAGCTTGGGTAGGACAGCTGAAGGCGGCTACACCTTC.

In its sample, this clone was seen once. The chain recombines TRBV27 with TRBJ2-2, with D uncertain. In germline, CDR1 is MNHEY, CDR2 SMNVEV (reference sequence). This CDR3 region has 13 residues. CDR3 sequence reads: CASLAWGTGELFF. CDR3 coding DNA: TGTGCGTCTCTCGCATGGGGCACCGGGGAGCTGTTTTTT.

V is TRBV11-3 and J is TRBJ2-3; 12 bases line up with TRBD2. The length of the CDR3 is 15 residues. The ends lost 8 bases at V and 2 bases at J; junction bases unmatched: 5. Germline V lookup: CDR1 SGHNT, CDR2 YENEEA. CDR3 coding DNA: TGTGCCAGCGGGCTAGCGGGAGGGCCCACAGATACGCAGTATTTT. Translating gives CASGLAGGPTDTQYF.

This chain connects TRBV6-2 or TRBV6-3 to TRBJ1-5; D gene ambiguous. The CDR3 has 12 amino acids. V lost 4 bases and J lost 1, with 2 bases in between. In germline, CDR1 is MNHEY, CDR2 SVGEGT. Written as DNA, the CDR3 is TGTGCCAGCAGTTTAAGCAATCAGCCCCAGCATTTT. Protein product: CASSLSNQPQHF.

V usage is TRBV6-1 and J usage is TRBJ1-3, with D perhaps TRBD1 (5 bases). This CDR3 is 18 amino acids long. Per germline, CDR1 MNHNS and CDR2 SASEGT. Trimming removed 0 bases at V and 4 bases at J, with 19 bases between. CDR3 in amino acids: CASSEAWGSSGPGNTIYF. The CDR3 coding sequence is TGTGCCAGCAGTGAAGCTTGGGGCAGTAGTGGTCCCGGAAACACCATATATTTT.

This clone came up once. This chain joins TRBV5-8 and TRBJ1-2; weak D call: TRBD1 (5 bases). V was shortened by 9 bases and J by 8 bases, with 26 bases between the two germline ends. The germline V gene has CDR1 SGHTS and CDR2 YDEGEE. This CDR3 region has 15 residues. Here the CDR3 reads CANSPGTALMRGYTF. The CDR3 DNA sequence: TGTGCCAATTCCCCCGGGACGGCCCTCATGAGAGGCTACACCTTC.

The chain employs TRBV14 and TRBJ1-2; no clear D gene. Germline V gives CDR1 SGHDN, CDR2 FVKESK. This CDR3 region has 13 residues. Trimming removed 2 bases from V and 3 bases from J, with 7 bases in between. Here the CDR3 DNA reads TGTGCCAGCAGCCAACGTATCGACTATGGCTACACCTTC. Translated: CASSQRIDYGYTF.

The gene calls are TRBV19 and TRBJ1-5; perhaps TRBD1 as D (5 bases). Per the germline V gene, CDR1 is LNHDA and CDR2 is SQIVND (reference sequence). Trimming shortened V by 5 bases and J by 9 bases, and 11 bases separated the two germline ends. The CDR3 is 12 residues long. For the CDR3, the DNA is TGTGCCAGTAGTCCACTTCAGGGGCCCCAGCATTTT. As protein: CASSPLQGPQHF.

The V call is TRBV19, the J call TRBJ2-1; 7 bases match TRBD2. The CDR3 runs to 13 residues. Germline V gene lookup returns CDR1 LNHDA and CDR2 SQIVND (reference sequence). The V and J ends lost 5 bases and 7 bases, in that order; junction bases with no gene match: 5. CDR3 amino acids: CASSDLGGNEQFF. CDR3 DNA: TGTGCCAGTAGTGACTTGGGGGGGAATGAGCAGTTCTTC.

This clone was recorded a few times. The chain combines TRBV5-6 with TRBJ1-1; possible D gene TRBD1, 6 bases. CDR1 SGHDT and CDR2 YYEEEE come from the germline V gene. This CDR3 has 14 residues. Trimming took off 2 bases at V and 5 bases at J, with 13 bases between the two ends. The CDR3 bases are TGTGCCAGCAGCTTTGGCAGGGGAAGAACTGAAGCTTTCTTT. This gives the protein CASSFGRGRTEAFF.

Concerning this clone itself: Other DNA sequences within the sample encode an identical CDR3. V is TRBV11-2 and J is TRBJ1-3; D is possibly TRBD1 (6 bases). V gave up 8 bases and J gave up 0 bases, with 17 bases separating them. Per germline, CDR1 SGHAT and CDR2 FQNNGV. The length of the CDR3 is 16 residues. CDR3 bases: TGTGCCAGCCGACGCAGGGGACAACCCTCTGGAAACACCATATATTTT. Its protein product is CASRRRGQPSGNTIYF.

The J gene is TRBJ2-7, the V gene TRBV11-2; 7 bases match TRBD1. This CDR3 region has 15 residues. CDR1 is SGHAT, CDR2 FQNNGV, per germline. With 5 bases clipped from V and 2 bases from J, the junction kept 9 bases outside the gene matches. The CDR3 protein is CASSRDQTGAYEQYF. As DNA, the CDR3 is TGTGCCAGCAGCCGGGATCAAACAGGGGCCTACGAGCAGTACTTC.

This rearrangement joins TRBV5-8 to TRBJ1-3; D ambiguous. The germline gives CDR1 SGHTS, CDR2 YDEGEE. Trimming took 5 bases from V and 0 from J, leaving 12 bases between them. CDR3 size: 15 residues. The CDR3, as DNA: TGTGCCAGCAGAGGGAGCTTCAACTCTGGAAACACCATATATTTT. This gives the protein CASRGSFNSGNTIYF.

To note about this clone: Other DNA sequences within the sample encode an identical CDR3. The chain joins TRBV9 to TRBJ2-1, with D possibly matching TRBD2 (6 bases). CDR1 SGDLS and CDR2 YYNGEE come from the germline V gene. The CDR3 sequence is 12 residues long. V was shortened by 2 bases and J by 7 bases, with 7 bases between the two germline ends. As DNA, the CDR3 is TGTGCCAGCAGCGTGGAGGGAAATGAGCAGTTCTTC. Its translation is CASSVEGNEQFF.

The chain has TRBV10-3 and TRBJ1-1; 9 bases align to TRBD1. This CDR3 region has 14 residues. Germline V gene lookup returns CDR1 ENHRY and CDR2 SYGVKD. J lost 5 bases, V lost 10 bases, and 11 bases had no gene match. CDR3 nucleotide sequence: TGTGCCAGCAGCACAGGGGGCCTTCTTACTGAAGCTTTCTTT. This sequence encodes CASSTGGLLTEAFF.

This rearrangement joins TRBV7-6 to TRBJ2-7; possible D gene TRBD2, 5 bases. V was cut by 5 bases and J by 3 bases, with 14 bases left in between. CDR1 is SGHVS and CDR2 is FNYEAQ in the germline V gene. This CDR3 has 14 amino acids. CDR3 DNA: TGTGCCAGCAGCGGCGCGGGCCAGAACTACGAGCAGTACTTC. Translating gives CASSGAGQNYEQYF.

The J gene is TRBJ2-5, the V gene TRBV10-3, with TRBD2 matching over 7 bases. CDR1 and CDR2 from the germline V gene are ENHRY and SYGVKD. The CDR3 is 12 amino acids. Losses at the gene ends were 8 bases for V and 3 bases for J; bases not matched to a gene: 3. The CDR3 reads CAIRGEEETQYF. The CDR3, as DNA: TGTGCCATCCGGGGGGAGGAAGAGACCCAGTACTTC.

The chain combines TRBV6-2 or TRBV6-3 with TRBJ1-6, with D possibly being TRBD1 (6 bases). This CDR3 is built from 14 residues. Trimming pared 4 bases from V and 9 bases from J, leaving 13 bases between. Germline CDR1 MNHEY, CDR2 SVGEGT. CDR3 coding DNA: TGTGCCAGCAGTTCCCCCGACAGGTTTTCACCCCTCCACTTT. This translates into CASSSPDRFSPLHF.